These 28 T cell receptor beta chains were sequenced from one sample in a study of long-term antiretroviral therapy in people with HIV (dated by TCRdb to about 2022). The immunoSEQ hsTCRB v3.0 assay was used at survey level resolution to sequence the TRB variable region. This is the immuneACCESS table as TCRdb keeps it, with only in-frame sequences that have V and J called. A part of the clones is gone; compared with another copy, unresolved V genes explain less than half, and the rest is unexplained. In all, the sample holds around 26,000 clones, and over 85% of those were seen once. The biggest ten clones account for over 9% of the sample. Sequencing used unsorted PBMCs, obtained 7.6 years after starting antiretroviral therapy. These receptors originate from a woman in her 40s with HIV.

V is TRBV7-2 and J is TRBJ2-1; a possible D gene is TRBD2 (6 bases). The CDR3 loop spans 15 amino acids. V dropped 3 bases and J dropped 0 bases, with 9 bases sitting between them. Germline values: CDR1 SGHTA, CDR2 FQGNSA. The CDR3 DNA is TGTGCCAGCAGCTTTAGCGGAGACTCCTACAATGAGCAGTTCTTC. Protein product: CASSFSGDSYNEQFF.

V gene TRBV10-1 combines with J gene TRBJ2-2, with 7 bases matching TRBD1. Germline V CDR1 and CDR2: WNHNN, SYGVQD (reference sequence). CDR3 length: 14 amino acids. V shed 4 bases, J shed 4 bases, and the junction held 3 bases outside the gene matches. The CDR3 protein is CASSGQGVTGELFF. CDR3 DNA sequence: TGCGCCAGCAGTGGTCAGGGGGTCACCGGGGAGCTGTTTTTT.

V is TRBV6-1 and J is TRBJ1-5; D may be TRBD1 (6 bases). CDR1 and CDR2 from the germline V gene are MNHNS and SASEGT. Between the trimmed V and J ends, which lost 1 base and 5 bases, there was a span of 15 bases. This CDR3 is 16 amino acids long. The CDR3 DNA sequence: TGTGCCAGCAGTGAAGGGGGACATCCGGCGGATCAGCCCCAGCATTTT. Protein product: CASSEGGHPADQPQHF.

The table lists this clone with a count of one. One end of the junction varies from germline; a read error may be responsible. This sequence joins TRBV28 and TRBJ1-1; 7 nucleotides line up with TRBD1. Looked up from germline, CDR1 is MDHEN and CDR2 is SYDVKM. The CDR3 spans 14 residues. The CDR3 DNA is TGTGCCAGCAGTACCCGGACAGGCCCGACTGGAGCTTTCTTT. Translating gives CASSTRTGPTGAFF.

The genes are TRBV5-1 and TRBJ2-2; maybe TRBD2 (6 bases). This CDR3 is built from 15 residues. V was pared by 2 bases and J by 7 bases, with 15 bases between. Germline CDR1 reads SGHRS; CDR2 reads YFSETQ. The CDR3 is CASSLGGVSIGELFF. The CDR3 DNA sequence: TGCGCCAGCAGCTTAGGCGGGGTATCAATCGGGGAGCTGTTTTTT. Looking up the rest from reference TRBV5-1 and TRBJ2-2 gives the full variable domain: KAGVTQTPRYLIKTRGQQVTLSCSPISGHRSVSWYQQTPGQGLQFLFEYFSETQRNKGNFPGRFSGRQFSNSRSEMNVSTLELGDSALYLCASSLGGVSIGELFFGEGSRLTVL.

V gene TRBV9 combines with J gene TRBJ2-3, with TRBD2 as a possible D gene (6 bases). V shed 2 bases and J shed 1 base, with 11 bases lying between them. This CDR3 has 15 amino acids. Germline values: CDR1 SGDLS, CDR2 YYNGEE. DNA for the CDR3: TGTGCCAGCAGCGTTCAAGCGGGCCGCACAGATACGCAGTATTTT. Its protein product is CASSVQAGRTDTQYF.

The chain combines TRBV5-6 with TRBJ2-2; no definite D call. Germline V CDR1 and CDR2: SGHDT, YYEEEE. With 0 bases removed from V and 4 bases from J, the gap between germline ends came to 10 bases. This CDR3 is built from 15 residues. CDR3 protein: CASSLGPLTTGELFF. Written as DNA, the CDR3 is TGTGCCAGCAGCTTGGGCCCCCTGACCACCGGGGAGCTGTTTTTT.

J is TRBJ1-3 and V is TRBV30; weak D call: TRBD1 (6 bases). CDR1 and CDR2 from the germline V gene are GTSNPN and SVGIG (reference sequence). Trimming left V 5 bases short and J 11 bases short, with 22 bases between. CDR3 size: 14 residues. CDR3 coding DNA: TGTGCCTGGGCCCGCGGGGGGGCAGGGAGCGCCATATATTTT. It translates to CAWARGGAGSAIYF.

The chain has TRBV18 and TRBJ2-5, with 15 positions matching TRBD2. From germline, CDR1 is KGHSH and CDR2 LQKENI. V gave up 1 base and J gave up 5 bases; unmatched junction bases: 5. CDR3 length: 17 residues. CDR3 sequence: CASSPRTSGGAPETQYF. For the CDR3, the DNA is TGTGCCAGCTCACCACGGACTAGCGGGGGGGCTCCGGAGACCCAGTACTTC.

The genes are TRBV7-2 and TRBJ1-2, with 7 bases aligning to TRBD1. Per germline, CDR1 SGHTA and CDR2 FQGNSA. Trimming removed 3 bases from V and 5 bases from J; junction bases left unmatched: 3. The CDR3 has 13 residues. The CDR3 DNA reads as TGTGCCAGCAGCTTGATACAGGGGTATGGCTACACCTTC. Amino acid sequence: CASSLIQGYGYTF.

The J gene is TRBJ2-7, the V gene TRBV9, with 8 bases lining up with TRBD2. Germline assignment: CDR1 SGDLS and CDR2 YYNGEE. The length of the CDR3 is 15 residues. Trimming at V came to 4 bases and at J to 7 bases, leaving 13 bases not matched to a gene. Written as DNA, the CDR3 is TGTGCCAGCAGCCCCGGGAGGGGGGCATCAGGGGAGCAGTACTTC. Its translation is CASSPGRGASGEQYF.

In its sample, this clone was seen once. The chain is built from TRBV6-5 and TRBJ2-7, with 9 bases identical to TRBD1. The CDR3 sequence is 14 residues long. J was trimmed by 3 bases and V by 6 bases; bases with no gene match: 6. CDR1 and CDR2 (germline): MNHEY, SVGAGI. The CDR3 DNA reads TGTGCCAGCAGCCCGGGACAGGGATACTACGAGCAGTACTTC. Amino acid sequence: CASSPGQGYYEQYF.

The rearrangement links TRBV7-9 to TRBJ2-5; D unresolved. The CDR3 loop spans 14 amino acids. V shed 1 base and J shed 5 bases, with 11 bases lying between them. Germline V gives CDR1 SEHNR, CDR2 FQNEAQ (reference sequence). The CDR3 nucleotides read TGTGCCAGCAGCTTAGTCGATCGATGGGAGACCCAGTACTTC. It is translated as CASSLVDRWETQYF.

The chain employs TRBV6-6 and TRBJ1-3; D not resolved. CDR3 length: 14 residues. The germline V gene has CDR1 MNHNY and CDR2 SVGAGI (reference sequence). With 7 bases removed from V and 0 bases from J, the gap between germline ends came to 10 bases. DNA of the CDR3: TGTGCCAGCATCGGGATAAGCTCTGGAAACACCATATATTTT. Protein: CASIGISSGNTIYF.

This chain connects TRBV10-3 to TRBJ1-1; D is ambiguous. Germline loops: CDR1 ENHRY, CDR2 SYGVKD. There are 15 residues in the CDR3. The V end lost 0 bases, the J end lost 1 base, and 9 bases lay between the germline ends. CDR3 amino acids: CAISESGGTNTEAFF. The CDR3 DNA follows: TGTGCCATCAGTGAGTCGGGAGGAACGAACACTGAAGCTTTCTTT.

This chain connects TRBV14 to TRBJ1-2; tentatively, D is TRBD1 (5 bases). Germline V gene lookup returns CDR1 SGHDN and CDR2 FVKESK. The V and J ends lost 4 bases and 1 base respectively, with 10 bases between them. This CDR3 is built from 14 residues. The CDR3 coding sequence is TGTGCCAGCAGCCTCTTCCAGGGTAACTATGGCTACACCTTC. It is translated as CASSLFQGNYGYTF. The variable domain in full, with the rest retrieved from reference TRBV14 and TRBJ1-2, is EAGVTQFPSHSVIEKGQTVTLRCDPISGHDNLYWYRRVMGKEIKFLLHFVKESKQDESGMPNNRFLAERTGGTYSTLKVQPAELEDSGVYFCASSLFQGNYGYTFGSGTRLTVV.

This chain links TRBV27 with TRBJ2-7; 8 positions match TRBD1. The CDR3 consists of 14 residues. J gave up 4 bases and V 5 bases, and 7 bases lay outside the gene matches. Germline values: CDR1 MNHEY, CDR2 SMNVEV (reference sequence). The CDR3 protein is CASSPGQGRYEQYF. CDR3 DNA: TGTGCCAGCAGTCCCGGACAGGGAAGATACGAGCAGTACTTC.

The J gene is TRBJ1-1, the V gene TRBV15; D is uncertain. V lost 2 bases and J 4 bases, leaving 11 bases between the germline ends. The CDR3 loop spans 14 amino acids. Looked up from germline, CDR1 is LNHNV and CDR2 is YYDKDF (reference sequence). The CDR3 here is CATSRPAISTEAFF. CDR3 coding DNA: TGTGCCACCAGCAGACCCGCTATCAGCACTGAAGCTTTCTTT. The full variable domain, in which reference TRBV15 and TRBJ1-1 provide the parts outside the CDR3, is DAMVIQNPRYQVTQFGKPVTLSCSQTLNHNVMYWYQQKSSQAPKLLFHYYDKDFNNEADTPDNFQSRRPNTSFCFLDIRSPGLGDTAMYLCATSRPAISTEAFFGQGTRLTVV.

The chain joins TRBV2 to TRBJ1-5; no clear D gene. V was clipped by 4 bases and J by 4 bases, with 11 bases between them. The length of the CDR3 is 14 residues. Germline V gene sequence: CDR1 SNHLY, CDR2 FYNNEI. Here the CDR3 reads CASSALVGNQPQHF. The CDR3 DNA is TGTGCCAGCAGTGCACTGGTAGGGAATCAGCCCCAGCATTTT.

This clone was recorded only once. V usage is TRBV5-1 and J usage is TRBJ1-2; no definite D call. CDR3 length: 11 amino acids. The germline gives CDR1 SGHRS, CDR2 YFSETQ. V was clipped by 7 bases and J by 5 bases, with 9 bases between them. CDR3 DNA: TGCGCCAGCTCAGGACCTTATGGCTACACCTTC. Residues: CASSGPYGYTF.

This chain uses TRBV6-5 with TRBJ2-3; possible D gene TRBD1, 6 bases. V dropped 6 bases and J dropped 1 base, with 11 bases sitting between them. CDR1 and CDR2 (germline): MNHEY, SVGAGI. The CDR3 is 14 amino acids. CDR3 sequence: CASSLGGRTDTQYF. CDR3 DNA sequence: TGTGCCAGCAGCTTAGGGGGACGCACAGATACGCAGTATTTT.

The chain links TRBV9 to TRBJ2-7; D ambiguous. The CDR3 is 14 amino acids. The ends were cut back, 0 bases at V and 6 bases at J, with 13 bases in the middle. Germline loops: CDR1 SGDLS, CDR2 YYNGEE. CDR3 sequence (DNA): TGTGCCAGCAGCGTAGCCGTCGCTACTTCCGAGCAGTACTTC. Its translation: CASSVAVATSEQYF.

The chain's CDR3 is CASSPRQGDTQYF. As DNA, the CDR3 is TGTGCCAGTAGTCCGAGACAGGGGGATACGCAGTATTTT. The chain has TRBV19 and TRBJ2-3, with 8 bases lining up with TRBD1. The CDR3 covers 13 residues. V lost 5 bases and J lost 6; bases outside the gene matches: 4. Germline V gene sequence: CDR1 LNHDA, CDR2 SQIVND (reference sequence).

The V gene is TRBV19, the J gene TRBJ1-2, with TRBD1 identical over 7 bases. This CDR3 has 13 amino acids. V shed 6 bases, J shed 5 bases, and the junction held 6 bases outside the gene matches. The V gene's germline CDR1 is LNHDA and CDR2 SQIVND (reference sequence). This chain's CDR3 is CASRRDSQYGYTF. As DNA, the CDR3 is TGTGCCAGTAGACGGGACAGTCAGTATGGCTACACCTTC.

The rearrangement uses TRBV28 and TRBJ1-3, with D hard to call. From germline, CDR1 is MDHEN and CDR2 SYDVKM. The length of the CDR3 is 16 residues. Between the trimmed V and J ends, which lost 3 bases and 0 bases, there was a span of 12 bases. The CDR3 reads CASSFMSGPSGNTIYF. In DNA form, the CDR3 reads TGTGCCAGCAGTTTCATGTCGGGCCCCTCTGGAAACACCATATATTTT. Drawing the rest from reference TRBV28 and TRBJ1-3, the complete variable domain is DVKVTQSSRYLVKRTGEKVFLECVQDMDHENMFWYRQDPGLGLRLIYFSYDVKMKEKGDIPEGYSVSREKKERFSLILESASTNQTSMYLCASSFMSGPSGNTIYFGEGSWLTVV.

V usage is TRBV30 and J usage is TRBJ2-7; D unclear. The V end was cut by 3 bases, the J end by 2 bases, with 5 bases between. This CDR3 spans 11 amino acids. Germline CDR1 and CDR2: GTSNPN and SVGIG (reference sequence). Here the CDR3 reads CAWRVAYEQYF. The CDR3, as DNA: TGTGCCTGGAGAGTTGCCTACGAGCAGTACTTC.

The chain carries TRBV6-6 and TRBJ2-7; D is possibly TRBD1 (6 bases). CDR3 length: 15 amino acids. Germline V gives CDR1 MNHNY, CDR2 SVGAGI (reference sequence). V was cut by 4 bases and J by 5 bases, with 18 bases left in between. CDR3 coding DNA: TGTGCCAGCAGTTTGTCAGAGGGGGAGATCGACGAGCAGTACTTC. As protein: CASSLSEGEIDEQYF.

The gene calls are TRBV4-1 and TRBJ2-5, with a tentative D call TRBD1 (6 bases). CDR3 size: 15 residues. CDR1 and CDR2 (germline): MGHRA, YSYEKL. V was shortened by 2 bases and J by 5 bases, with 15 bases between the two germline ends. This CDR3 reads CASSQPSGVSETQYF. The DNA of the CDR3 is TGCGCCAGCAGCCAACCCTCAGGGGTTAGCGAGACCCAGTACTTC.